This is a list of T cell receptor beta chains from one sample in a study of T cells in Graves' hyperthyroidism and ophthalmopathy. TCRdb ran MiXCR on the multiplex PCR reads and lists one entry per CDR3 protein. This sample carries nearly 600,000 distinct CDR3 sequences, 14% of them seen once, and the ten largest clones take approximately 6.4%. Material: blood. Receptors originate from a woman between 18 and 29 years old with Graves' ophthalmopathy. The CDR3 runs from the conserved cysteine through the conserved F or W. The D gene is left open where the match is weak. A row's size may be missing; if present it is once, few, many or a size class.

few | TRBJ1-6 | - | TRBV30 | TGTGCCCGGAGTGGATTCCGGCTCTCCTATAATTCACCCCTCCACTTT | CARSGFRLSYNSPLHF
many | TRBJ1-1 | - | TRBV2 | TGTGCCAGCAGTGACCTTGGGAGTGGCGACACTGAAGCTTTCTTT | CASSDLGSGDTEAFF
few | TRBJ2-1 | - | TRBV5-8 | TGTGCCAGCAGCTTAGGGTTTCTCCTCAACTCCTACAATGAGCAGTTCTTC | CASSLGFLLNSYNEQFF
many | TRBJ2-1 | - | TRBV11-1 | TGTGCCAGCAGCGTGGGAGGCCGTACCTACAATGAGCAGTTCTTC | CASSVGGRTYNEQFF
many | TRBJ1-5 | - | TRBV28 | TGTGCCAGCAGTTTATTGGCGGTTCGGGGGGCAAGGCAGCCCCAGCATTTT | CASSLLAVRGARQPQHF
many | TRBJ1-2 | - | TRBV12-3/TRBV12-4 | TGTGCCAGCAGCCCCTCGGGATCCATGGACTATGGCTACACCTTC | CASSPSGSMDYGYTF
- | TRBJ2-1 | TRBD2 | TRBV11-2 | TGTGCCAGCACCCAACTAGCGGGAGGGTCGGATGAGCAGTTCTTC | CASTQLAGGSDEQFF
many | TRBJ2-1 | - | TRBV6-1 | TGTGCCAGCAGTTCGATTTCGGTAGCCGGGTATCATGAGCAGTTCTTC | CASSSISVAGYHEQFF
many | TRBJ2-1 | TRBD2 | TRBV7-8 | TGTGCCAGCAGCTTAGCTAAGCTCGATACTAGCGGGAGTGAGCAGTTCTTC | CASSLAKLDTSGSEQFF
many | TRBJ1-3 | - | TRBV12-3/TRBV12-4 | TGTGCCAGCAGTTTTAGGGGCCAAACCTCTGGAAACACCATATATTTT | CASSFRGQTSGNTIYF
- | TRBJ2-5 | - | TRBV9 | TGTGCCAGCAGCGACCTAGGGGGTAGGCGGGAGACCCAGTACTTC | CASSDLGGRRETQYF
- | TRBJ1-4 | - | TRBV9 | TGTGCCAGCAGCGTAGGCAGGGTCCCCGGTGAAAAACTGTTTTTT | CASSVGRVPGEKLFF
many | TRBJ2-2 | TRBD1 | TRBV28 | TGTGCCATCCAAACAGGGGAAGACTCTTTGACCGGGGAGCTGTTTTTT | CAIQTGEDSLTGELFF
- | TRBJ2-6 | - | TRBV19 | TGTGCCAGTAGTATAGGCAGACCTGGGGCCAACGTCCTGACTTTC | CASSIGRPGANVLTF
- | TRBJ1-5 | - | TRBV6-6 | TGTGCCAGCAGTTACTCGGAAGGGCGTCAGCCCCAGCATTTT | CASSYSEGRQPQHF
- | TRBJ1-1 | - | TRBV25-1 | TGTGCCAGCAGTGGGAGTGTTGAAGCTTTCTTT | CASSGSVEAFF
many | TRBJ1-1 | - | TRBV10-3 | TGTGCCATCAGTGAGACCGGACGGACTGAAGCTTTCTTT | CAISETGRTEAFF
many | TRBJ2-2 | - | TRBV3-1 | TGTGCCAGCAGCCCGGCTTGGGAGACCGGGGAGCTGTTTTTT | CASSPAWETGELFF
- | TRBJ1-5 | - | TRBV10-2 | TGCGCCAGTCGAGCTAGCGGAGGGGGGAATCAGCCCCAGCATTTT | CASRASGGGNQPQHF
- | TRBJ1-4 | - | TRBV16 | TGTGCCAGCAGCCAATGGACAGCAACTAATGAAAAACTGTTTTTT | CASSQWTATNEKLFF
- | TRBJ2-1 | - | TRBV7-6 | TGTGCCAGCAGCTCTCCCTGGGGTCGGGCCAATGAGCAGTTCTTC | CASSSPWGRANEQFF
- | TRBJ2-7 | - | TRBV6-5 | TGTGCCAGCAGTTACTCGAAAGTAGGGACTTACGAGCAGTACTTC | CASSYSKVGTYEQYF
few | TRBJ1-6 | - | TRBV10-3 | TGTGCCATCAGTGGTCACATTACAGGGAACAATTCACCCCTCCACTTT | CAISGHITGNNSPLHF
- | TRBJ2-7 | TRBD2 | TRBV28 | TGTGCCAGCAGGAAAGGGACTAGCGAAACCTACGAGCAGTACTTC | CASRKGTSETYEQYF
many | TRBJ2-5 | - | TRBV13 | TGTGCCAGCAGCACCGGACAGTACCAAGAGACCCAGTACTTC | CASSTGQYQETQYF
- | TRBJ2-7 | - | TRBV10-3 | TGTGCCATCAGTGAGGGACTGGAATCCTACGAGCAGTACTTC | CAISEGLESYEQYF
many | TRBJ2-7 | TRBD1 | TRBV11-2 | TGTGCCAGCAGTCGCACCCGGGACAGGGGTCACGAGCAGTACTTC | CASSRTRDRGHEQYF
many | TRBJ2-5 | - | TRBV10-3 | TGTGCCATCAGCCCTCGCCGCTCTGGGCCGGGTGGAGGGACCCAGTACTTC | CAISPRRSGPGGGTQYF
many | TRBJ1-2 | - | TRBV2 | TGTGCCAGCAGTGCGTTGGCTAACTATGGCTACACCTTC | CASSALANYGYTF
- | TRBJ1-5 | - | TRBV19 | TGTGCCAGTAGTATAGGACAGATTGGTGGCAATCAGCCCCAGCATTTT | CASSIGQIGGNQPQHF
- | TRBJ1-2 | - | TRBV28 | TGTGCCAGCAGTACCTCAAGGTCTGGCTACACCTTC | CASSTSRSGYTF
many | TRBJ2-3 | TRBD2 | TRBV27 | TGTGCCAGCAGTTTAATTCCCTATCGGACTAGCGGAAGATTAGGGGATACGCAGTATTTT | CASSLIPYRTSGRLGDTQYF
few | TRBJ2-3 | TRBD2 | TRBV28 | TGTGCCAGCAGTCGGGGAGACGGGGGGGGGTATACGCAGTATTTT | CASSRGDGGGYTQYF